This T cell receptor beta chain came from a study of blood T cell repertoires in COVID-19. Across the whole study: COVID-19 samples collected from the United States, Italy and Spain covered acute and convalescent phases.

How the authors handled the data: Nucleated cell counts were estimated from reference gene primer amplification. The table came from immunoSEQ multiplex PCR; TCRdb's copy has only in-frame clones and leaves some out. V and J calls and clone size follow that table, whereas D and trimming were derived from the DNA. The sample lists approximately 300,000 clones; 75% to 95% were seen once. V shed 0 bases and J shed 3 bases, with 15 bases lying between them. Germline V CDR1 and CDR2: LGHNA, YSLEER. The CDR3 sequence is 16 residues long. V gene TRBV4-3 combines with J gene TRBJ2-7, with a possible D match to TRBD1 (6 bases). The sample consisted of peripheral blood. This receptor was obtained from a young woman with COVID-19, enrolled during active disease. DNA for the CDR3: TGCGCCAGCAGCCAAGATCTTAGGGCAGGGGACTACGAGCAGTACTTC. Translating it yields CASSQDLRAGDYEQYF.